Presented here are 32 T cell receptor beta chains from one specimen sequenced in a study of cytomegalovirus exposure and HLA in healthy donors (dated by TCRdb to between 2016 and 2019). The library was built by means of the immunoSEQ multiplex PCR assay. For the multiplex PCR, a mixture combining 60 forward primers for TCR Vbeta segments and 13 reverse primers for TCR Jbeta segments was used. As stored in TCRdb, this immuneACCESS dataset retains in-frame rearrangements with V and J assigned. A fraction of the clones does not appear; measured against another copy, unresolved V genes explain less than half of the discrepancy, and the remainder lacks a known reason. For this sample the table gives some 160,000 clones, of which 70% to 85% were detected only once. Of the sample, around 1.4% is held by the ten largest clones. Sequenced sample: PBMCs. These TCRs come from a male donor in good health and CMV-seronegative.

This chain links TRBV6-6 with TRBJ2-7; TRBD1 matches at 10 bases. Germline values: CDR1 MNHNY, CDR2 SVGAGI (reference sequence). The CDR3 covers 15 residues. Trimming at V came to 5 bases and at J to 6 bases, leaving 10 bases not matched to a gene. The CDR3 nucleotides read TGTGCCAGCAGTCACGACAGGGGGCGCGGAGGCGAGCAGTACTTC. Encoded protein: CASSHDRGRGGEQYF.

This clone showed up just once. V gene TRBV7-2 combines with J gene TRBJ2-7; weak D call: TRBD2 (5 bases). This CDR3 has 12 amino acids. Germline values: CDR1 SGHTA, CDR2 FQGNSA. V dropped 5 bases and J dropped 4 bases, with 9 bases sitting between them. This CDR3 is CASSAGGYEQYF. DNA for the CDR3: TGTGCCAGCAGCGCCGGCGGGTACGAGCAGTACTTC. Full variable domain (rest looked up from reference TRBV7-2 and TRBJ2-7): GAGVSQSPSNKVTEKGKDVELRCDPISGHTALYWYRQSLGQGLEFLIYFQGNSAPDKSGLPSDRFSAERTGGSVSTLTIQRTQQEDSAVYLCASSAGGYEQYFGPGTRLTVT.

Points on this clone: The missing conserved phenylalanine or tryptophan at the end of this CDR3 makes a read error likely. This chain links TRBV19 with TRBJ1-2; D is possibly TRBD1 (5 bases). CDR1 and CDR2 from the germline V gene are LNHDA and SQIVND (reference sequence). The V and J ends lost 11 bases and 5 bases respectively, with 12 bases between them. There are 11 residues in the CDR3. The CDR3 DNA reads TGTGCCTCAACCTCAGGGTATGGCTACACCTCC. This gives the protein CASTSGYGYTS.

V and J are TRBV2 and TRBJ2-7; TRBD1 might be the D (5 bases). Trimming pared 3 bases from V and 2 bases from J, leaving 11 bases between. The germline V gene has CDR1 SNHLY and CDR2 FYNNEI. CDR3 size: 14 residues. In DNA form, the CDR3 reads TGTGCCAGCAGTGAGGTGGGGCCAACCTACGAGCAGTACTTC. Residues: CASSEVGPTYEQYF.

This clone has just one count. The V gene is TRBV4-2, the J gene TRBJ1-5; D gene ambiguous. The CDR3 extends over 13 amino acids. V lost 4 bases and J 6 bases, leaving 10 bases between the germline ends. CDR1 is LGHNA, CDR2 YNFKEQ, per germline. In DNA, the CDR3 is TGTGCCAGCAGCCCTCCCTCGGGTCAGCCCCAGCATTTT. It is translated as CASSPPSGQPQHF.

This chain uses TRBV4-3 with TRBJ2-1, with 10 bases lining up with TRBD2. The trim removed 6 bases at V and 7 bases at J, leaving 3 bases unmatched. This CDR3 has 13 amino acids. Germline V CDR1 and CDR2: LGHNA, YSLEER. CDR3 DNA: TGCGCCAGCAGGGCAGCGGGGGGGAATGAGCAGTTCTTC. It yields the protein CASRAAGGNEQFF.

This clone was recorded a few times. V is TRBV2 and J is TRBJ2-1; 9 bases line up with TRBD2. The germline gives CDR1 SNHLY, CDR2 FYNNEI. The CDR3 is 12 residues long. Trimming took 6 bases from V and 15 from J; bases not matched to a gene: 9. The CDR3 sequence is CASRQMASGMFF. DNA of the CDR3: TGTGCCAGCAGGCAGATGGCTAGCGGGATGTTCTTC.

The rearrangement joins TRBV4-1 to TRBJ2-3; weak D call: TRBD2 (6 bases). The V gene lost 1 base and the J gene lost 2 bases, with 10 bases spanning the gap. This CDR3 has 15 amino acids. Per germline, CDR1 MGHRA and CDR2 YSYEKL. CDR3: CASSQALAVTDTQYF. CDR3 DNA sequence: TGCGCCAGCAGCCAAGCCTTAGCGGTCACAGATACGCAGTATTTT.

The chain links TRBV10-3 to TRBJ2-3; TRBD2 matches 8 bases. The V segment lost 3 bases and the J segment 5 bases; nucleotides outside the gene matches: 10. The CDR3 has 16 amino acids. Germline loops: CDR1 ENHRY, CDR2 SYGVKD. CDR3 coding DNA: TGTGCCATCAGTGACCCCAGGACTAGCACTAGAGATACGCAGTATTTT. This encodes CAISDPRTSTRDTQYF.

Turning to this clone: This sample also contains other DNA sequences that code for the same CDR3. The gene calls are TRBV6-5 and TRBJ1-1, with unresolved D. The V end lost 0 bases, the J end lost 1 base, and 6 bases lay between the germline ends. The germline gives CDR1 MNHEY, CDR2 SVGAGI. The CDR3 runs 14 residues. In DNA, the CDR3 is TGTGCCAGCAGTTACTCGGCGGGGAACACTGAAGCTTTCTTT. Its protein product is CASSYSAGNTEAFF.

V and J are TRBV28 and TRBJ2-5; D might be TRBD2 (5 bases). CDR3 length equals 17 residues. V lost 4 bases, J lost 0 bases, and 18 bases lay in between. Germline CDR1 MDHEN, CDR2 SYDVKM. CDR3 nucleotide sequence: TGTGCCAGCAGTTCACCCAGCCCCTTAGCGAACCAAGAGACCCAGTACTTC. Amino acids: CASSSPSPLANQETQYF.

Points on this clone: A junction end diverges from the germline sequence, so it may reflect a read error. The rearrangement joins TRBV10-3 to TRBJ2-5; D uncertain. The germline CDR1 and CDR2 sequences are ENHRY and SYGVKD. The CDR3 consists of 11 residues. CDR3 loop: CASSYEQIQYF. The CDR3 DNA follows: TGTGCCAGCAGTTACGAACAAATCCAGTACTTC.

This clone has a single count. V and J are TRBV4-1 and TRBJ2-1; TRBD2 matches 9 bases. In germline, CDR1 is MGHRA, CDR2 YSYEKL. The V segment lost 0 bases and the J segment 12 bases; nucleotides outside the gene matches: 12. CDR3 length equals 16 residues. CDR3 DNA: TGCGCCAGCAGCCAAGAAGTCGGGCGGGAGGGCTATCCGCAGTTCTTC. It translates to CASSQEVGREGYPQFF.

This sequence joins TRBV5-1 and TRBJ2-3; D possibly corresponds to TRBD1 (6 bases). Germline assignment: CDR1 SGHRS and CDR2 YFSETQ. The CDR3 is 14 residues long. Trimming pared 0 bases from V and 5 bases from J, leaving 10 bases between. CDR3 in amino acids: CASSLAGAEDTQYF. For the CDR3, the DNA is TGCGCCAGCAGCTTGGCAGGGGCGGAAGATACGCAGTATTTT.

The CDR3 reads CAWRVGGTDTQYF. CDR3 nucleotides: TGTGCCTGGAGGGTCGGGGGCACAGATACGCAGTATTTT. The chain joins TRBV30 to TRBJ2-3; possibly TRBD2 for D (5 bases). The germline gives CDR1 GTSNPN, CDR2 SVGIG (reference sequence). V lost 3 bases to trimming and J lost 1 base, with 8 bases between them. The CDR3 runs to 13 residues.

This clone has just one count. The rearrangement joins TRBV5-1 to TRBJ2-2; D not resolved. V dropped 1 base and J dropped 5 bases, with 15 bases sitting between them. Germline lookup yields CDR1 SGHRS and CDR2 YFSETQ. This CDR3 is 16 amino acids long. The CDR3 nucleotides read TGCGCCAGCAGCTTGAATGAAGTTGTCGGGACCGGGGAGCTGTTTTTT. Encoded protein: CASSLNEVVGTGELFF.

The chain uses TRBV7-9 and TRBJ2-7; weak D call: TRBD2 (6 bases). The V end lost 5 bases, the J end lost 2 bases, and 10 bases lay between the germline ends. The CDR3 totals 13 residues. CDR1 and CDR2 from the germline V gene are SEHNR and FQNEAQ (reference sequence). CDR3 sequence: CASSRLDTYEQYF. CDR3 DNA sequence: TGTGCCAGCAGCAGACTAGACACCTACGAGCAGTACTTC.

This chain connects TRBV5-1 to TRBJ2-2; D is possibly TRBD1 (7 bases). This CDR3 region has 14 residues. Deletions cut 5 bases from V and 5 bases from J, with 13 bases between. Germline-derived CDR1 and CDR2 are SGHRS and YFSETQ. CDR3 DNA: TGCGCCAGCAGGCGGGACAGCGGAACCGGGGAGCTGTTTTTT. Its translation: CASRRDSGTGELFF.

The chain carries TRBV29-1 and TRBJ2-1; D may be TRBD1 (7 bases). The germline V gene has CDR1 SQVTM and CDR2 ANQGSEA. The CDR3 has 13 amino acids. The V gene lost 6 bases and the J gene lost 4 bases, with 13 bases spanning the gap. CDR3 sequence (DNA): TGCAGCGTGGGGGGACAGCCTTACAATGAGCAGTTCTTC. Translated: CSVGGQPYNEQFF.

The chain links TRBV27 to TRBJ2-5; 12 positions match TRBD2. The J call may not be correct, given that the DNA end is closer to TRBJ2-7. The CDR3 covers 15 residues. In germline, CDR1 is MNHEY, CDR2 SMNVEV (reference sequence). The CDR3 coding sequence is TGTGCCAGCAGTGCTCCTAGCGGGAGGGACTACGAGCAGTACTTC. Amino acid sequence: CASSAPSGRDYEQYF.

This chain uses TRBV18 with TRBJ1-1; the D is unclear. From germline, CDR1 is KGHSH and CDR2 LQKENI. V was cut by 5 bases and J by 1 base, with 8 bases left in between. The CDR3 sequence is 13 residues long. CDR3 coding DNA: TGTGCCAGCTCATACCACAAGAACACTGAAGCTTTCTTT. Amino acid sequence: CASSYHKNTEAFF.

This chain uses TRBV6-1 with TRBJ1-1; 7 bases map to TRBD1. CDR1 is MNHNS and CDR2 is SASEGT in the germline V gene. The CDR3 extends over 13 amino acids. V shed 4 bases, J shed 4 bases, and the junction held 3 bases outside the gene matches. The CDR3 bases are TGTGCCAGCAGTGCACAGGGGCCCACTGAAGCTTTCTTT. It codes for CASSAQGPTEAFF.

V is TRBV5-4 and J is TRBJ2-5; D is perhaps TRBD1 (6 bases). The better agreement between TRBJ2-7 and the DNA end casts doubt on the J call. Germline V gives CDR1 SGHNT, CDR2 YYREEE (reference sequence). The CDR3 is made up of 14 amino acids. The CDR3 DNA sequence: TGTGCCAGCAGCTTGGTAGGGGGAACCTACGAGCAGTACTTC. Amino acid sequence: CASSLVGGTYEQYF.

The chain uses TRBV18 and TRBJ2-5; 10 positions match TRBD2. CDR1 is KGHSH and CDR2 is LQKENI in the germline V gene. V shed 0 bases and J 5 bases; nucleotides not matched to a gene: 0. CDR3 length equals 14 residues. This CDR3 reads CASSPPSGGETQYF. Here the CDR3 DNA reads TGTGCCAGCTCACCACCTAGCGGGGGGGAGACCCAGTACTTC. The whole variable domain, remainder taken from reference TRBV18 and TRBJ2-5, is NAGVMQNPRHLVRRRGQEARLRCSPMKGHSHVYWYRQLPEEGLKFMVYLQKENIIDESGMPKERFSAEFPKEGPSILRIQQVVRGDSAAYFCASSPPSGGETQYFGPGTRLLVL.

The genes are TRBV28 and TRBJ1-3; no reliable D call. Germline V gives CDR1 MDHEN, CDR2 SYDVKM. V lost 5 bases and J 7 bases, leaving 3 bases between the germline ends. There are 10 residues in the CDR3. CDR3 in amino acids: CASSQNTIYF. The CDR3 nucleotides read TGTGCCAGCAGTCAGAACACCATATATTTT.

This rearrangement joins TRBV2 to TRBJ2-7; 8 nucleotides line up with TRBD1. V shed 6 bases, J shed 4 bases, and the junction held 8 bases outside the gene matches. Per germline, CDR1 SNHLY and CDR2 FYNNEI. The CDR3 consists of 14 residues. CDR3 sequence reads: CASRVGTGEYEQYF. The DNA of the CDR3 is TGTGCCAGCAGGGTTGGGACAGGAGAGTACGAGCAGTACTTC.

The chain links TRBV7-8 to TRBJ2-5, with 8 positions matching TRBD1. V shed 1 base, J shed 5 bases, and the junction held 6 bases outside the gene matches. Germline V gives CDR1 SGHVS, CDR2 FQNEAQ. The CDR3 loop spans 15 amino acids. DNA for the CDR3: TGTGCCAGCAGCTTAGTAGGGACAGGAAGGGAGACCCAGTACTTC. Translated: CASSLVGTGRETQYF.

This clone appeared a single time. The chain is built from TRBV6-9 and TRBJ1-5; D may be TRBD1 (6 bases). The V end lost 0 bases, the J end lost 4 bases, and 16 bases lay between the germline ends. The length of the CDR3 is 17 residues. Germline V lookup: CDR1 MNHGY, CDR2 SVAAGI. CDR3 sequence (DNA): TGTGCCAGCAGTTATTCTCCCAGCAGGGGTGAAAATCAGCCCCAGCATTTT. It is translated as CASSYSPSRGENQPQHF.

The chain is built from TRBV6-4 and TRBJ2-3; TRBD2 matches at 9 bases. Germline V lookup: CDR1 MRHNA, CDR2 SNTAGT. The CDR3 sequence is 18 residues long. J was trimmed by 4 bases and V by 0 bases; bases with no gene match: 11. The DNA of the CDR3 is TGTGCCAGCAGTGACTCGACTAGCGGATCGATGGGCCCAGATACGCAGTATTTT. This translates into CASSDSTSGSMGPDTQYF.

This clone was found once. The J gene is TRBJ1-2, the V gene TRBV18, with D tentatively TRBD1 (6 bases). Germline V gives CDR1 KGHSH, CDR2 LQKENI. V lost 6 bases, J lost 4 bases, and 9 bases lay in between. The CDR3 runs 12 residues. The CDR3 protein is CASSPDSYGYTF. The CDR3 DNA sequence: TGTGCCAGCTCTCCGGACAGCTATGGCTACACCTTC.

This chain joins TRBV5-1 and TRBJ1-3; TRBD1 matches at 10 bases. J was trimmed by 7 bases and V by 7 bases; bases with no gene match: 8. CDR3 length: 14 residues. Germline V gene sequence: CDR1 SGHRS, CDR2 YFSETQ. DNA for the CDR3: TGCGCCAGCTCGGAGCTGGGACAGGGGAACACCATATATTTT. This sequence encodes CASSELGQGNTIYF. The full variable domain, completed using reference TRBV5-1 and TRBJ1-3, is KAGVTQTPRYLIKTRGQQVTLSCSPISGHRSVSWYQQTPGQGLQFLFEYFSETQRNKGNFPGRFSGRQFSNSRSEMNVSTLELGDSALYLCASSELGQGNTIYFGEGSWLTVV.

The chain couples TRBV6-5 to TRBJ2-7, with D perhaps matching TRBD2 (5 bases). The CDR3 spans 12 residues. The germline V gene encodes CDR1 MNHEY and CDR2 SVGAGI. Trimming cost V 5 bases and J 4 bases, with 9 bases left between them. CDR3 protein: CASSHTGYEQYF. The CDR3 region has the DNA TGTGCCAGCAGTCATACGGGATACGAGCAGTACTTC.